A selection of T cell receptor beta chains follows, all from one sample in a study of beta chain features in type 1 diabetes. Generated by immunoSEQ multiplex PCR, the TCRdb table keeps only in-frame clones and is missing some. Counted here are roughly 730,000 clones, 13% occurring once; the ten biggest clones make up 0.02% to 0.025%. Sequencing was performed on naive CD4+ T cells from blood. The receptors originated from a man aged 18-30 years with type 1 diabetes. Each CDR3 is given with its conserved first and last residue. The D gene is left open where the match is weak. Where a row states a size, it is once, few, many or the class of an expanded clone; other rows omit it.

J gene: TRBJ2-2
clone size: NA
D gene: NA
V gene: TRBV7-7
CDR3 protein: CASSLEEMGTGELFF
CDR3 DNA: TGTGCTAGCAGCTTAGAGGAGATGGGCACCGGGGAGCTGTTTTTT

J gene: TRBJ2-3
clone size: few
D gene: NA
V gene: TRBV7-2
CDR3 protein: CASSQARFFGDTQYF
CDR3 DNA: TGTGCCAGCAGCCAAGCCCGGTTTTTTGGCGATACGCAGTATTTT

J gene: TRBJ2-7
clone size: many
D gene: NA
V gene: TRBV6-1
CDR3 protein: CASIATPGRLYEQYF
CDR3 DNA: TGTGCCAGCATTGCTACTCCGGGACGGTTGTACGAGCAGTACTTC

J gene: TRBJ2-3
clone size: NA
D gene: TRBD1
V gene: TRBV7-9
CDR3 protein: CASSFDRDSGTDTQYF
CDR3 DNA: TGTGCCAGCAGCTTTGACAGGGACAGCGGCACAGATACGCAGTATTTT

J gene: TRBJ2-1
clone size: NA
D gene: NA
V gene: TRBV28
CDR3 protein: CASSSFTGPNEQFF
CDR3 DNA: TGTGCCAGCAGTTCCTTCACAGGGCCCAATGAGCAGTTCTTC

J gene: TRBJ2-1
clone size: NA
D gene: TRBD2
V gene: TRBV9
CDR3 protein: CASSESGGSYNEQFF
CDR3 DNA: TGTGCCAGCAGCGAGTCGGGGGGATCCTACAATGAGCAGTTCTTC

J gene: TRBJ1-3
clone size: few
D gene: TRBD1
V gene: TRBV19
CDR3 protein: CASSLGTGTNTIYF
CDR3 DNA: TGTGCCAGTAGTCTAGGGACAGGGACAAACACCATATATTTT

J gene: TRBJ2-7
clone size: NA
D gene: TRBD1
V gene: TRBV10-3
CDR3 protein: CAISVIGQGNEQYF
CDR3 DNA: TGTGCCATCAGTGTTATCGGACAGGGTAACGAGCAGTACTTC

J gene: TRBJ2-3
clone size: few
D gene: NA
V gene: TRBV5-1
CDR3 protein: CASSPSRQASTDTQYF
CDR3 DNA: TGCGCCAGCAGCCCCTCCCGACAGGCTAGCACAGATACGCAGTATTTT

J gene: TRBJ1-1
clone size: NA
D gene: NA
V gene: TRBV5-6
CDR3 protein: CASSLIVMNTEAFF
CDR3 DNA: TGTGCCAGCAGCTTGATAGTTATGAACACTGAAGCTTTCTTT

J gene: TRBJ1-2
clone size: NA
D gene: NA
V gene: TRBV30
CDR3 protein: CAWSGVVQGGYTF
CDR3 DNA: TGTGCCTGGAGTGGTGTGGTACAGGGTGGCTACACCTTC

J gene: TRBJ2-7
clone size: NA
D gene: TRBD1
V gene: TRBV14
CDR3 protein: CASSQVVGQGGPYEQYF
CDR3 DNA: TGTGCCAGCAGCCAAGTGGTCGGACAGGGAGGACCCTACGAGCAGTACTTC

J gene: TRBJ2-3
clone size: NA
D gene: NA
V gene: TRBV9
CDR3 protein: CASSVDGYPDTQYF
CDR3 DNA: TGTGCCAGCAGCGTAGACGGGTACCCAGATACGCAGTATTTT

J gene: TRBJ1-2
clone size: NA
D gene: NA
V gene: TRBV5-4
CDR3 protein: CASSAPDFYGYTF
CDR3 DNA: TGTGCCAGCAGTGCCCCAGACTTCTATGGCTACACCTTC

J gene: TRBJ2-7
clone size: NA
D gene: NA
V gene: TRBV29-1
CDR3 protein: CSALDSQRYEQYF
CDR3 DNA: TGCAGCGCCCTGGACAGTCAACGCTACGAGCAGTACTTC

J gene: TRBJ1-1
clone size: NA
D gene: NA
V gene: TRBV7-2
CDR3 protein: CASSFPPNTEAFF
CDR3 DNA: TGTGCCAGCAGCTTCCCACCGAACACTGAAGCTTTCTTT

J gene: TRBJ2-6
clone size: NA
D gene: NA
V gene: TRBV5-4
CDR3 protein: CASSLDLDAGANVLTF
CDR3 DNA: TGTGCCAGCAGTCTAGACTTAGATGCTGGGGCCAACGTCCTGACTTTC

J gene: TRBJ2-2
clone size: few
D gene: TRBD1
V gene: TRBV5-1
CDR3 protein: CASSTRGGDGTGELFF
CDR3 DNA: TGCGCCAGCAGCACACGAGGGGGCGACGGCACCGGGGAGCTGTTTTTT

J gene: TRBJ1-5
clone size: NA
D gene: NA
V gene: TRBV2
CDR3 protein: CASGRDSNQPQHF
CDR3 DNA: TGTGCCAGCGGCAGGGATAGCAATCAGCCCCAGCATTTT

J gene: TRBJ2-7
clone size: NA
D gene: NA
V gene: TRBV30
CDR3 protein: CAWSVGQEQYF
CDR3 DNA: TGTGCCTGGAGTGTGGGGCAGGAGCAGTACTTC

J gene: TRBJ1-6
clone size: few
D gene: NA
V gene: TRBV27
CDR3 protein: CASRPVGGDNSPLHF
CDR3 DNA: TGTGCCAGCAGGCCGGTAGGGGGGGACAATTCACCCCTCCACTTT

J gene: TRBJ2-5
clone size: NA
D gene: TRBD1
V gene: TRBV25-1
CDR3 protein: CASHPGQLETQYF
CDR3 DNA: TGTGCCAGCCATCCGGGACAGTTGGAGACCCAGTACTTC

J gene: TRBJ1-2
clone size: few
D gene: TRBD1
V gene: TRBV6-9
CDR3 protein: CASSYSGQESNYGYTF
CDR3 DNA: TGTGCCAGCAGTTATTCGGGACAGGAGTCTAACTATGGCTACACCTTC

J gene: TRBJ2-1
clone size: few
D gene: NA
V gene: TRBV9
CDR3 protein: CASSPISGSYNEQFF
CDR3 DNA: TGTGCCAGCAGCCCCATCTCGGGGTCCTACAATGAGCAGTTCTTC

J gene: TRBJ2-7
clone size: NA
D gene: NA
V gene: TRBV5-1
CDR3 protein: CASSLELRNEQYF
CDR3 DNA: TGCGCCAGCAGCTTGGAGCTTAGGAACGAGCAGTACTTC

J gene: TRBJ1-6
clone size: few
D gene: NA
V gene: TRBV30
CDR3 protein: CAWRGFGSPLHF
CDR3 DNA: TGTGCCTGGAGGGGGTTCGGCTCACCCCTCCACTTT

J gene: TRBJ2-2
clone size: NA
D gene: TRBD1
V gene: TRBV6-5
CDR3 protein: CASSTQGAGTGELFF
CDR3 DNA: TGTGCCAGCAGTACACAGGGGGCGGGCACCGGGGAGCTGTTTTTT

J gene: TRBJ2-3
clone size: NA
D gene: NA
V gene: TRBV2
CDR3 protein: CAGRAGSTDTQYF
CDR3 DNA: TGTGCCGGCCGAGCGGGTAGCACAGATACGCAGTATTTT

J gene: TRBJ1-2
clone size: NA
D gene: NA
V gene: TRBV9
CDR3 protein: CASSVGTTTDYGYTF
CDR3 DNA: TGTGCCAGCAGCGTGGGGACAACCACCGACTATGGCTACACCTTC

J gene: TRBJ1-1
clone size: NA
D gene: NA
V gene: TRBV30
CDR3 protein: CAWSVGQMNTEAFF
CDR3 DNA: TGTGCCTGGAGTGTAGGACAGATGAACACTGAAGCTTTCTTT

J gene: TRBJ1-1
clone size: NA
D gene: TRBD1
V gene: TRBV6-5
CDR3 protein: CASSRQGSGTTEAFF
CDR3 DNA: TGTGCCAGCAGTCGACAGGGGTCGGGGACCACTGAAGCTTTCTTT

J gene: TRBJ2-5
clone size: NA
D gene: TRBD2
V gene: TRBV2
CDR3 protein: CASSALAGVLVAQYF
CDR3 DNA: TGTGCCAGCAGTGCACTAGCGGGGGTTCTCGTGGCCCAGTACTTC

J gene: TRBJ1-6
clone size: NA
D gene: TRBD1
V gene: TRBV2
CDR3 protein: CASSLQGFGNSPLHF
CDR3 DNA: TGTGCCAGCAGCCTACAGGGGTTTGGCAATTCACCCCTCCACTTT

J gene: TRBJ2-2
clone size: few
D gene: TRBD1
V gene: TRBV5-4
CDR3 protein: CASSTGATGTGELFF
CDR3 DNA: TGTGCCAGCAGCACAGGGGCCACGGGCACCGGGGAGCTGTTTTTT

J gene: TRBJ2-7
clone size: few
D gene: TRBD1
V gene: TRBV2
CDR3 protein: CATRTGLGEQYF
CDR3 DNA: TGTGCCACCAGGACAGGGCTGGGGGAGCAGTACTTC

J gene: TRBJ1-4
clone size: NA
D gene: TRBD1
V gene: TRBV25-1
CDR3 protein: CASRDREDEKLFF
CDR3 DNA: TGTGCCAGCAGGGACAGGGAGGACGAAAAACTGTTTTTT

J gene: TRBJ2-5
clone size: NA
D gene: TRBD2
V gene: TRBV4-1
CDR3 protein: CASSQSPGTSGGRQETQYF
CDR3 DNA: TGCGCCAGCAGCCAATCTCCCGGGACTAGCGGGGGTCGACAAGAGACCCAGTACTTC

J gene: TRBJ1-6
clone size: NA
D gene: NA
V gene: TRBV23-1
CDR3 protein: CASSQSWRTDNSPLHF
CDR3 DNA: TGCGCCAGCAGTCAATCATGGAGGACGGATAATTCACCCCTCCACTTT

J gene: TRBJ1-2
clone size: NA
D gene: NA
V gene: TRBV25-1
CDR3 protein: CASSESPNYGYTF
CDR3 DNA: TGTGCCAGCAGTGAATCGCCTAACTATGGCTACACCTTC

J gene: TRBJ2-3
clone size: NA
D gene: NA
V gene: TRBV15
CDR3 protein: CATGGRGDLTDTQYF
CDR3 DNA: TGTGCCACCGGGGGGAGAGGGGACCTCACAGATACGCAGTATTTT

J gene: TRBJ2-1
clone size: few
D gene: TRBD1
V gene: TRBV7-7
CDR3 protein: CASSLGTGGINEQFF
CDR3 DNA: TGTGCCAGCAGCTTGGGGACAGGGGGTATCAATGAGCAGTTCTTC

J gene: TRBJ1-1
clone size: few
D gene: NA
V gene: TRBV7-9
CDR3 protein: CASSPPDGVGNTEAFF
CDR3 DNA: TGTGCCAGCAGCCCCCCGGACGGGGTCGGGAACACTGAAGCTTTCTTT

J gene: TRBJ1-2
clone size: few
D gene: TRBD1
V gene: TRBV30
CDR3 protein: CAWSSRDREGNYGYTF
CDR3 DNA: TGTGCCTGGAGTTCCAGGGACAGGGAGGGTAACTATGGCTACACCTTC

J gene: TRBJ2-3
clone size: NA
D gene: TRBD1
V gene: TRBV9
CDR3 protein: CASSVGDRVVPQYF
CDR3 DNA: TGTGCCAGCAGCGTAGGGGACAGGGTAGTACCGCAGTATTTT

J gene: TRBJ2-7
clone size: few
D gene: NA
V gene: TRBV2
CDR3 protein: CASSVPGRDEQYF
CDR3 DNA: TGTGCCAGCAGTGTCCCCGGACGAGACGAGCAGTACTTC

J gene: TRBJ2-7
clone size: NA
D gene: TRBD1
V gene: TRBV27
CDR3 protein: CASRRDRAEEQYF
CDR3 DNA: TGTGCCAGCAGAAGGGACAGGGCGGAGGAGCAGTACTTC

J gene: TRBJ1-2
clone size: NA
D gene: NA
V gene: TRBV30
CDR3 protein: CASRFRPEGYTF
CDR3 DNA: TGTGCCTCCCGCTTCCGGCCCGAGGGCTACACCTTC

J gene: TRBJ1-1
clone size: few
D gene: NA
V gene: TRBV5-1
CDR3 protein: CASSLRGEAFF
CDR3 DNA: TGCGCCAGCAGCTTGAGGGGGGAAGCTTTCTTT

J gene: TRBJ1-2
clone size: few
D gene: NA
V gene: TRBV7-9
CDR3 protein: CASSPGGTVTNYGYTF
CDR3 DNA: TGTGCCAGCAGCCCAGGCGGGACGGTCACTAACTATGGCTACACCTTC

J gene: TRBJ2-5
clone size: few
D gene: NA
V gene: TRBV11-1
CDR3 protein: CASSYGQETQYF
CDR3 DNA: TGTGCCAGCAGCTACGGACAAGAGACCCAGTACTTC

J gene: TRBJ2-3
clone size: few
D gene: NA
V gene: TRBV4-1
CDR3 protein: CASSQDPTARGDTQYF
CDR3 DNA: TGCGCCAGCAGCCAAGACCCCACGGCACGCGGAGATACGCAGTATTTT

J gene: TRBJ2-5
clone size: NA
D gene: TRBD1
V gene: TRBV6-5
CDR3 protein: CASSYAGQGLEETQYF
CDR3 DNA: TGTGCCAGCAGTTACGCGGGACAGGGTTTGGAAGAGACCCAGTACTTC